The 7 T cell receptor beta chains below were found in one sample sequenced in a study of cytomegalovirus exposure and HLA in healthy donors. Use of 60 Vbeta and 13 Jbeta primers characterized the PCR. The assay was immunoSEQ multiplex PCR, and TCRdb's table has in-frame clones only and misses some. Of some 120,000 clones in the sample, around 67% were seen once. The sequenced material came from PBMCs. The receptor source for this set is a woman aged 40-49 years in good health and CMV-seronegative.

The chain is built from TRBV9 and TRBJ1-1; 7 bases line up with TRBD1. Looked up from germline, CDR1 is SGDLS and CDR2 is YYNGEE. J was trimmed by 1 base and V by 3 bases; bases with no gene match: 0. The CDR3 loop spans 13 amino acids. The CDR3 DNA follows: TGTGCCAGCAGCGGGGACAGGAACACTGAAGCTTTCTTT. This codes for CASSGDRNTEAFF. Based on the CDR3 plus reference TRBV9 and TRBJ1-1, the full variable domain is DSGVTQTPKHLITATGQRVTLRCSPRSGDLSVYWYQQSLDQGLQFLIQYYNGEERAKGNILERFSAQQFPDLHSELNLSSLELGDSALYFCASSGDRNTEAFFGQGTRLTVV.

The rearrangement uses TRBV4-3 and TRBJ2-5; 9 nucleotides match TRBD2. This CDR3 region has 18 residues. In germline, CDR1 is LGHNA, CDR2 YSLEER. The junction had 14 bases not matched to a gene; V was cut back by 1 base and J by 5 bases. The CDR3 reads CASSQGFSLSSGTETQYF. CDR3 nucleotides: TGCGCCAGCAGCCAAGGTTTTTCCCTTTCTAGCGGGACGGAGACCCAGTACTTC.

The chain is built from TRBV6-6 and TRBJ2-2, with D perhaps matching TRBD2 (6 bases). The CDR3 has 14 amino acids. The V gene lost 2 bases and the J gene lost 4 bases, with 8 bases spanning the gap. The germline V gene has CDR1 MNHNY and CDR2 SVGAGI (reference sequence). The CDR3 DNA sequence: TGTGCCAGCAGTTACATTAGCGGCACCGGGGAGCTGTTTTTT. Translation gives CASSYISGTGELFF.

The J gene is TRBJ2-2, the V gene TRBV19, with 7 nucleotides matching TRBD2. Germline V gene lookup returns CDR1 LNHDA and CDR2 SQIVND (reference sequence). CDR3 size: 14 residues. Trimming took 5 bases from V and 3 from J; bases not matched to a gene: 3. In DNA form, the CDR3 reads TGTGCCAGTAGTCAGGCGGGGGACACCGGGGAGCTGTTTTTT. It translates to CASSQAGDTGELFF.

This chain links TRBV5-4 with TRBJ2-3; 11 bases fit TRBD2. CDR3 length: 17 residues. V lost 4 bases, J lost 1 base, and 8 bases stayed unmatched. Germline V lookup: CDR1 SGHNT, CDR2 YYREEE (reference sequence). The CDR3: CASSAGLAVFGTDTQYF. The CDR3 DNA sequence: TGTGCCAGCAGCGCGGGACTAGCGGTATTTGGCACAGATACGCAGTATTTT.

V gene TRBV7-3 combines with J gene TRBJ2-5; no definite D call. Germline V gene sequence: CDR1 SGHTA, CDR2 FQGTGA. V was cut by 1 base and J by 4 bases, with 7 bases left in between. The CDR3 is made up of 13 amino acids. The CDR3 bases are TGTGCCAGCAGCTTAAACTCGGTAGAGACCCAGTACTTC. Encoded protein: CASSLNSVETQYF.

The gene calls are TRBV2 and TRBJ1-3; 7 nucleotides line up with TRBD1. Germline CDR1 SNHLY, CDR2 FYNNEI. The junction had 8 bases not matched to a gene; V was cut back by 4 bases and J by 8 bases. The CDR3 contains 14 residues. This CDR3 is CASSALQGRDTIYF. CDR3 coding DNA: TGTGCCAGCAGTGCTTTACAGGGGAGAGACACCATATATTTT.